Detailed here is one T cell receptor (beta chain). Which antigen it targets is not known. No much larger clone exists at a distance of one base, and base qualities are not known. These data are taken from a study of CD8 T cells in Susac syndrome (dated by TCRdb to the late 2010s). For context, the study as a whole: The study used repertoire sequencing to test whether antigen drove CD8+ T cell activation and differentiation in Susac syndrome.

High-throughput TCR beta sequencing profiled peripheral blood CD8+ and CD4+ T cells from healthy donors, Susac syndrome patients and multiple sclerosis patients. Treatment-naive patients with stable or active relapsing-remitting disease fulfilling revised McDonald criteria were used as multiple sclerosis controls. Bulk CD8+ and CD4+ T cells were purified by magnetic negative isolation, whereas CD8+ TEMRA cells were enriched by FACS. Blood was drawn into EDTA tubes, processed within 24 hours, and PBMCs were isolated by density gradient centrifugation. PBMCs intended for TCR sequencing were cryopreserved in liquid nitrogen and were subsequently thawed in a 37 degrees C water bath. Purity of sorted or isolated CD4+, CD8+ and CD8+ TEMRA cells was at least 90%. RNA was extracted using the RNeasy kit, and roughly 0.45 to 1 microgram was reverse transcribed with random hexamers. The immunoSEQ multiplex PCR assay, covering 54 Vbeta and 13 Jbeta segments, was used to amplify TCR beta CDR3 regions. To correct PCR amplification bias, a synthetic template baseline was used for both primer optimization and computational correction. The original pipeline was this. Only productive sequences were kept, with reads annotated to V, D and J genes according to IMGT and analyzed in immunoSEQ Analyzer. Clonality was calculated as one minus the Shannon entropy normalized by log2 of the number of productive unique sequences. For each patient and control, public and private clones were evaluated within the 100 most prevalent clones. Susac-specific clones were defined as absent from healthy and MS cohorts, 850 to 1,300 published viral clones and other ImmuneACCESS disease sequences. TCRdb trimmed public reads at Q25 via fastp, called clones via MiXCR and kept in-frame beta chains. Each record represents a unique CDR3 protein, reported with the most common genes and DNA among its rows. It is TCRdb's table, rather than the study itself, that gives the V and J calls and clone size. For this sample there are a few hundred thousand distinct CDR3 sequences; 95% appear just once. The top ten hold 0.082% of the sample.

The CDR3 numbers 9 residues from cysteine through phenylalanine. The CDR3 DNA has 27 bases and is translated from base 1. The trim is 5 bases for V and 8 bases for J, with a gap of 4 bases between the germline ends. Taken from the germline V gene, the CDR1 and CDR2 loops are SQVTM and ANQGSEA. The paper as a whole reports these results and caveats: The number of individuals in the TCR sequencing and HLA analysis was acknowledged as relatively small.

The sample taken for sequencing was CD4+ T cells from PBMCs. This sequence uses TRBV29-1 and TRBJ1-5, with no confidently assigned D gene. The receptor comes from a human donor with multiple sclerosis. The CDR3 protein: CSVREPQHF. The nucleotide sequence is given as TGCAGCGTTCGAGAGCCCCAGCATTTT. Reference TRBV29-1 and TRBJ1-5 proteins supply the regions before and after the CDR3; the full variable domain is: SAVISQKPSRDICQRGTSLTIQCQVDSQVTMMFWYRQQPGQSLTLIATANQGSEATYESGFVIDKFPISRPNLTFSTLTVSNMSPEDSSIYLCSVREPQHFGDGTRLSIL.